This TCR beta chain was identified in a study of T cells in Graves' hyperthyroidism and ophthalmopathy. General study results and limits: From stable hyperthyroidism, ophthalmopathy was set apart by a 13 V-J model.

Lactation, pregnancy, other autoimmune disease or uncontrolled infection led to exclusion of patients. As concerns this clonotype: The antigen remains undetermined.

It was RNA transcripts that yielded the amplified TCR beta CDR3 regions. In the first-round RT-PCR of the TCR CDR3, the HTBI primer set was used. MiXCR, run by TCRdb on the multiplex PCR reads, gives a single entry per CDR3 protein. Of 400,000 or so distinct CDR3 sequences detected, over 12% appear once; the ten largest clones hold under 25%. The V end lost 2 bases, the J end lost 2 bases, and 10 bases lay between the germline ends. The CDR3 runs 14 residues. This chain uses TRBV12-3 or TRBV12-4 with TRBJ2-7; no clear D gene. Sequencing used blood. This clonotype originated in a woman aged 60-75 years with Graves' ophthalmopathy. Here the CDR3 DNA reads TGTGCCAGCAGTTTACAGGACCCCCCCTACGAGCAGTACTTC. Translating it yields CASSLQDPPYEQYF.